The 14 T cell receptor beta chains below were found in one sample sequenced in a study of ipilimumab plus nivolumab after autologous stem cell transplantation. Sequencing was performed with immunoSEQ multiplex PCR; in TCRdb, only in-frame clones are kept and a portion is missing. The table shows about 9,800 clones, with over 60% occurring only once. The sequencing here drew on PBMCs, taken in a trial of ipilimumab plus nivolumab as post-transplant consolidation. These receptors were collected from a female donor with multiple myeloma.

The rearrangement joins TRBV6-6 to TRBJ1-6; D is unresolved. V shed 1 base and J shed 6 bases, with 13 bases lying between them. There are 16 residues in the CDR3. Germline CDR1 is MNHNY and CDR2 is SVGAGI (reference sequence). The CDR3 here is CASSYWRRSINSPLHF. CDR3 bases: TGTGCCAGCAGTTACTGGAGACGAAGCATTAATTCACCCCTCCACTTT.

The count of this clone is one. V and J are TRBV5-4 and TRBJ2-1, with 10 bases lining up with TRBD2. The CDR3 loop spans 15 amino acids. V lost 4 bases and J lost 5; bases outside the gene matches: 6. The V gene's germline CDR1 is SGHNT and CDR2 YYREEE (reference sequence). The chain's CDR3 is CASSPLAGDDNEQFF. In DNA form, the CDR3 reads TGTGCCAGCAGCCCTCTAGCGGGAGACGACAATGAGCAGTTCTTC.

Comment on this clone: At one end, the junction sequence differs from germline, possibly due to a read error. Other DNA sequences from this sample encode an identical CDR3 as well. V gene TRBV18 combines with J gene TRBJ1-1; D unclear. Germline values: CDR1 KGHSH, CDR2 LQKENI. The length of the CDR3 is 15 residues. This CDR3 reads CASSPQILRNTEAFF. CDR3 nucleotides: TGTGCCAGCTCGCCACAAATCCTGCGGAACACTGAAGCTTTCTTT.

This sequence joins TRBV7-3 and TRBJ1-5; TRBD1 matches 9 bases. The CDR3 extends over 14 amino acids. V was pared by 7 bases and J by 2 bases, with 3 bases of the junction left unmatched. Per the germline V gene, CDR1 is SGHTA and CDR2 is FQGTGA. The CDR3 loop is CASTRTGGNQPQHF. DNA of the CDR3: TGTGCCAGCACTAGGACAGGGGGCAATCAGCCCCAGCATTTT.

The V gene is TRBV27, the J gene TRBJ1-2; D may be TRBD1 (6 bases). Germline-derived CDR1 and CDR2 are MNHEY and SMNVEV (reference sequence). Trimming removed 6 bases from V and 3 bases from J, with 17 bases in between. CDR3 length: 15 amino acids. The CDR3: CASSPITGNYYGYTF. The CDR3 DNA is TGTGCCAGCAGCCCAATTACAGGGAATTACTATGGCTACACCTTC.

The chain employs TRBV9 and TRBJ2-1; D gene unclear. The germline CDR1 and CDR2 sequences are SGDLS and YYNGEE. This CDR3 spans 11 amino acids. V gave up 4 bases and J gave up 10 bases, with 9 bases separating them. CDR3 coding DNA: TGTGCCAGCAGCCCCTATGTGGAGCAGTTCTTC. Protein sequence: CASSPYVEQFF.

CDR3 bases: TGTGCCAGCAGCGGCCACCAGGGGGCCTATGGCTACACCTTC. It is translated as CASSGHQGAYGYTF. The chain joins TRBV11-3 to TRBJ1-2; 8 bases line up with TRBD1. CDR3 length: 14 amino acids. CDR1 is SGHNT, CDR2 YENEEA, per germline. Unmatched junction bases numbered 6, after V lost 5 bases and J lost 4 bases.

This chain links TRBV2 with TRBJ2-5, with D possibly TRBD2 on 6 matching bases. Per germline, CDR1 SNHLY and CDR2 FYNNEI. This CDR3 has 14 amino acids. V dropped 5 bases and J dropped 2 bases, with 12 bases sitting between them. CDR3 in DNA: TGTGCCAGCAGTTACGGGACTCCTCAAGAGACCCAGTACTTC. Its protein product is CASSYGTPQETQYF.

This clone came up once. This sequence joins TRBV19 and TRBJ1-1, with 7 bases identical to TRBD1. CDR1 and CDR2 (germline): LNHDA, SQIVND (reference sequence). V shed 3 bases and J 5 bases; nucleotides not matched to a gene: 6. The CDR3 extends over 14 amino acids. The chain's CDR3 is CASSMVTGVTEAFF. The CDR3 DNA sequence: TGTGCCAGTAGTATGGTCACAGGGGTTACTGAAGCTTTCTTT.

V usage is TRBV15 and J usage is TRBJ2-3; TRBD2 matches 9 bases. Germline V gene lookup returns CDR1 LNHNV and CDR2 YYDKDF (reference sequence). The CDR3 is 17 amino acids. V dropped 0 bases and J dropped 3; count of bases not matched to a gene: 7. CDR3: CATSRDSDSGSTDTQYF. The DNA for the CDR3 is TGTGCCACCAGCAGAGATAGTGATAGCGGGAGTACAGATACGCAGTATTTT.

This sequence joins TRBV11-2 and TRBJ2-7; D is possibly TRBD2 (6 bases). CDR1 is SGHAT and CDR2 is FQNNGV in the germline V gene. The CDR3 covers 16 residues. Trimming cost V 3 bases and J 7 bases, with 22 bases left between them. As DNA, the CDR3 is TGTGCCAGCAGCTTTAGCCCCGGGACTGAGACTCGAGAGCAGTACTTC. Its protein product is CASSFSPGTETREQYF.

V gene TRBV20-1 combines with J gene TRBJ2-1; D gene uncertain. CDR3 length: 11 amino acids. Germline CDR1 reads DFQATT; CDR2 reads SNEGSKA (reference sequence). Deletions cut 4 bases from V and 3 bases from J, with 4 bases between. DNA of the CDR3: TGCAGTGCTATTAACTACAATGAGCAGTTCTTC. Translated, it gives CSAINYNEQFF.

Concerning this clone itself: A junction boundary mismatches the germline segment, possibly from a read error. This CDR3 reads CASSLEYGPESYTF. CDR3 coding DNA: TGTGCCAGCAGCTTGGAGTACGGTCCTGAGAGCTACACCTTC. This sequence joins TRBV5-3 and TRBJ1-2; the D is unclear. TRBV5-3 has ORF status, its function being uncertain. The CDR3 is 14 amino acids.

A remark on this clone: One end of the junction fails to match germline, which may point to a read error. The chain carries TRBV7-6 and TRBJ2-4; TRBD2 aligns across 11 bases. The CDR3 loop spans 18 amino acids. CDR1 is SGHVS and CDR2 is FNYEAQ in the germline V gene. The CDR3 loop reads CASSSGLADLVAKSIQYF. The DNA for the CDR3 is TGTGCCAGCAGTTCGGGACTAGCGGACTTAGTAGCCAAAAGCATTCAGTACTTC.